A single sample is the source of the 29 T cell receptor beta chains below, sequenced in a study of blood T cell repertoires in COVID-19. The table came from immunoSEQ multiplex PCR; TCRdb's copy has only in-frame clones and leaves some out. The sample has some 340,000 clones, around four fifths seen once. Sequenced input: peripheral blood. The origin of the receptors is a man aged 25 to 45 with active or convalescent COVID-19.

This clone was detected only a few times. The J gene is TRBJ1-6, the V gene TRBV19, with D perhaps TRBD1 (6 bases). CDR3 length equals 16 residues. Germline values: CDR1 LNHDA, CDR2 SQIVND (reference sequence). Trimming left V 5 bases short and J 7 bases short, with 18 bases between. The CDR3, as DNA: TGTGCCAGTAGTCCTATAGGGGGAACGGTGAATTCACCCCTCCACTTT. Its translation: CASSPIGGTVNSPLHF.

The chain is built from TRBV7-3 and TRBJ2-1; possibly TRBD1 for D (6 bases). Germline loops: CDR1 SGHTA, CDR2 FQGTGA. V gave up 1 base and J gave up 0 bases, with 10 bases separating them. CDR3 length: 16 residues. The CDR3 here is CASSLIGGSSYNEQFF. In DNA form, the CDR3 reads TGTGCCAGCAGCTTAATAGGGGGAAGCTCCTACAATGAGCAGTTCTTC.

The V gene is TRBV28, the J gene TRBJ2-7, with TRBD2 matching 7 bases. Germline assignment: CDR1 MDHEN and CDR2 SYDVKM. V was pared by 8 bases and J by 6 bases, with 13 bases of the junction left unmatched. This CDR3 comprises 14 residues. This chain's CDR3 is CASAPGTNDPEQYF. The CDR3 DNA reads TGTGCCAGCGCCCCCGGGACTAATGATCCCGAGCAGTACTTC.

The chain joins TRBV4-1 to TRBJ2-7; TRBD2 matches at 8 bases. The CDR3 is 17 residues long. The ends lost 3 bases at V and 5 bases at J; junction bases unmatched: 15. The germline V gene has CDR1 MGHRA and CDR2 YSYEKL. CDR3 sequence reads: CASSQGVLRREDHEQYF. The CDR3 coding sequence is TGCGCCAGCAGCCAGGGGGTTCTACGGCGGGAGGATCACGAGCAGTACTTC.

The rearrangement joins TRBV19 to TRBJ2-7; TRBD2 aligns across 8 bases. This CDR3 is 11 amino acids long. Losses at the gene ends were 3 bases for V and 10 bases for J; bases not matched to a gene: 2. Germline V gene data show CDR1 as LNHDA and CDR2 as SQIVND (reference sequence). The CDR3 here is CASSMRGAQYF. The CDR3 nucleotides are TGTGCCAGTAGTATGCGGGGGGCCCAGTACTTC.

The chain links TRBV7-9 to TRBJ2-7; tentative D call: TRBD1 (6 bases). The germline gives CDR1 SEHNR, CDR2 FQNEAQ (reference sequence). The CDR3 has 14 residues. Trimming stripped 5 bases from V and 5 bases from J, with 16 bases between. The CDR3 nucleotides are TGTGCCAGCAGCCCCCGAGGGGGTGGCAACGAGCAGTACTTC. Amino acid sequence: CASSPRGGGNEQYF.

This sequence joins TRBV7-6 and TRBJ1-5, with D unclear. This CDR3 is 15 amino acids long. V lost 5 bases and J 3 bases, leaving 14 bases between the germline ends. The germline V gene encodes CDR1 SGHVS and CDR2 FNYEAQ. CDR3 in DNA: TGTGCCAGCAGCCGAAGGCCCCAGGACAATCAGCCCCAGCATTTT. Protein: CASSRRPQDNQPQHF.

This chain links TRBV29-1 with TRBJ2-5; 12 bases align to TRBD2. The ends lost 0 bases at V and 3 bases at J; junction bases unmatched: 11. CDR1 and CDR2 from the germline V gene are SQVTM and ANQGSEA. The CDR3 totals 18 residues. CDR3 coding DNA: TGCAGCGTTGAAGATAGGGCTAGCGGGAGGGGTAAAAAAGAGACCCAGTACTTC. Translating it yields CSVEDRASGRGKKETQYF. The full variable domain, in which reference TRBV29-1 and TRBJ2-5 provide the parts outside the CDR3, is SAVISQKPSRDICQRGTSLTIQCQVDSQVTMMFWYRQQPGQSLTLIATANQGSEATYESGFVIDKFPISRPNLTFSTLTVSNMSPEDSSIYLCSVEDRASGRGKKETQYFGPGTRLLVL.

The chain links TRBV7-2 to TRBJ1-4, with D possibly matching TRBD1 (5 bases). This CDR3 is 15 amino acids long. Germline CDR1 and CDR2: SGHTA and FQGNSA. Trimming shortened V by 8 bases and J by 7 bases, and 20 bases separated the two germline ends. CDR3 amino acids: CASGRSGGRGEKLFF. CDR3 in DNA: TGTGCCAGCGGACGAAGTGGGGGGAGGGGTGAAAAACTGTTTTTT.

The V gene is TRBV5-4, the J gene TRBJ1-2; 7 nucleotides align to TRBD1. V was pared by 10 bases and J by 0 bases, with 6 bases of the junction left unmatched. Germline CDR1 is SGHNT and CDR2 is YYREEE (reference sequence). The CDR3 runs 13 residues. This chain's CDR3 is CAGGQKANYGYTF. Written as DNA, the CDR3 is TGTGCCGGGGGACAGAAAGCTAACTATGGCTACACCTTC. Together with reference TRBV5-4 and TRBJ1-2, the CDR3 gives the full variable domain: ETGVTQSPTHLIKTRGQQVTLRCSSQSGHNTVSWYQQALGQGPQFIFQYYREEENGRGNFPPRFSGLQFPNYSSELNVNALELDDSALYLCAGGQKANYGYTFGSGTRLTVV.

This chain uses TRBV5-6 with TRBJ2-3; weak D call: TRBD2 (6 bases). From germline, CDR1 is SGHDT and CDR2 YYEEEE. The V end was cut by 0 bases, the J end by 4 bases, with 9 bases between. The CDR3 runs 14 residues. The chain's CDR3 is CASSLGPGADTQYF. The CDR3, as DNA: TGTGCCAGCAGCTTGGGACCGGGGGCAGATACGCAGTATTTT.

J is TRBJ1-2 and V is TRBV5-1; 10 nucleotides align to TRBD1. The V gene end was trimmed by 7 bases and the J gene end by 4 bases; junction bases not matched to a gene: 10. Germline loops: CDR1 SGHRS, CDR2 YFSETQ. This CDR3 has 15 amino acids. The CDR3 protein is CASGSGDRGGYGYTF. The CDR3 DNA sequence: TGCGCCAGCGGCTCCGGGGACAGGGGCGGCTATGGCTACACCTTC.

The chain employs TRBV30 and TRBJ2-1; maybe TRBD2 (5 bases). In germline, CDR1 is GTSNPN, CDR2 SVGIG (reference sequence). The length of the CDR3 is 11 residues. V was cut by 1 base and J by 9 bases, with 7 bases left in between. CDR3 DNA sequence: TGTGCCTGGAGTGATGAGGGTGAGCAGTTCTTC. Translated: CAWSDEGEQFF.

This rearrangement joins TRBV19 to TRBJ2-2, with TRBD2 identical over 11 bases. Germline-derived CDR1 and CDR2 are LNHDA and SQIVND (reference sequence). The trim removed 1 base at V and 5 bases at J, leaving 3 bases unmatched. The CDR3 runs to 16 residues. The CDR3 region has the DNA TGTGCCAGTAGTATAGTGGCTAGCGGGGGGACCGGGGAGCTGTTTTTT. This codes for CASSIVASGGTGELFF.

The V gene is TRBV27, the J gene TRBJ2-7; D gene unclear. V was pared by 2 bases and J by 5 bases, with 10 bases between. The V gene's germline CDR1 is MNHEY and CDR2 SMNVEV (reference sequence). The CDR3 covers 13 residues. In DNA form, the CDR3 reads TGTGCCAGCAGTTTAAGCATTAGTAACGAGCAGTACTTC. As protein: CASSLSISNEQYF.

The V gene is TRBV6-6, the J gene TRBJ1-1; D call uncertain. CDR1 is MNHNY, CDR2 SVGAGI, per germline (reference sequence). V was clipped by 6 bases and J by 1 base, with 12 bases between them. This CDR3 has 14 amino acids. The CDR3 sequence is CASSATSENTEAFF. DNA of the CDR3: TGTGCCAGCAGCGCCACCTCAGAGAACACTGAAGCTTTCTTT.

The J gene is TRBJ2-5, the V gene TRBV11-2; 10 bases line up with TRBD2. V lost 5 bases and J lost 5; bases outside the gene matches: 11. The CDR3 totals 16 residues. Per germline, CDR1 SGHAT and CDR2 FQNNGV. This CDR3 reads CASSPIGSSGGETQYF. The CDR3 DNA is TGTGCCAGCAGCCCTATCGGCAGTAGCGGGGGGGAGACCCAGTACTTC.

The rearrangement uses TRBV7-9 and TRBJ1-1; D possibly corresponds to TRBD1 (5 bases). The V gene's germline CDR1 is SEHNR and CDR2 FQNEAQ (reference sequence). The CDR3 runs to 14 residues. Trimming cost V 11 bases and J 0 bases, with 16 bases left between them. The CDR3 sequence: CAGSPDRLNTEAFF. For the CDR3, the DNA is TGTGCCGGTTCCCCCGACAGACTGAACACTGAAGCTTTCTTT.

The CDR3 here is CSVAPRAFVEQYF. CDR3 nucleotide sequence: TGCAGCGTGGCCCCGAGGGCCTTCGTCGAGCAGTACTTC. The chain recombines TRBV29-1 with TRBJ2-7, with D maybe TRBD2 (5 bases). Germline V gives CDR1 SQVTM, CDR2 ANQGSEA. The V gene lost 6 bases and the J gene lost 6 bases, with 18 bases spanning the gap. There are 13 residues in the CDR3.

V and J are TRBV2 and TRBJ2-3, with 10 positions matching TRBD1. V shed 8 bases, J shed 3 bases, and the junction held 5 bases outside the gene matches. In germline, CDR1 is SNHLY, CDR2 FYNNEI. The CDR3 sequence is 14 residues long. This chain's CDR3 is CASEDRGGTDTQYF. The CDR3 DNA is TGTGCCAGCGAGGACAGGGGGGGGACAGATACGCAGTATTTT.

The chain links TRBV7-2 to TRBJ2-5; 15 positions match TRBD2. This CDR3 region has 17 residues. Looked up from germline, CDR1 is SGHTA and CDR2 is FQGNSA. Trimming removed 4 bases from V and 5 bases from J; junction bases left unmatched: 8. The CDR3 sequence is CASSSGLAGGLGETQYF. CDR3 sequence (DNA): TGTGCCAGCAGCTCTGGACTAGCGGGGGGGTTAGGTGAGACCCAGTACTTC.

The CDR3 here is CASSDTSGGSYEQYF. The CDR3 coding sequence is TGTGCCAGCAGTGATACTAGCGGGGGTTCCTACGAGCAGTACTTC. This rearrangement joins TRBV6-2 or TRBV6-3 to TRBJ2-7; 11 bases map to TRBD2. Looked up from germline, CDR1 is MNHEY and CDR2 is SVGEGT. This CDR3 comprises 15 residues. V gave up 5 bases and J gave up 1 base; unmatched junction bases: 4.

The V and J genes are TRBV2 and TRBJ1-1; tentatively, D is TRBD1 (6 bases). The CDR3 contains 15 residues. V dropped 0 bases and J dropped 11 bases, with 19 bases sitting between them. CDR1 and CDR2 (germline): SNHLY, FYNNEI. This chain's CDR3 is CASSEAVGTTIAAFF. The CDR3, as DNA: TGTGCCAGCAGTGAAGCGGTGGGGACAACCATAGCGGCTTTCTTT.

This chain joins TRBV15 and TRBJ1-2; TRBD1 is a possible D gene (6 bases). In germline, CDR1 is LNHNV, CDR2 YYDKDF (reference sequence). Trimming removed 0 bases at V and 6 bases at J, with 17 bases between. The CDR3 is 16 amino acids. CDR3: CATSRDRVAGVDGYTF. DNA for the CDR3: TGTGCCACCAGCAGAGATAGGGTTGCAGGGGTGGATGGCTACACCTTC.

The chain recombines TRBV7-7 with TRBJ1-4; TRBD1 matches at 8 bases. Germline assignment: CDR1 SSHAT and CDR2 FNYEAQ (reference sequence). This CDR3 has 15 residues. V was clipped by 3 bases and J by 3 bases; unmatched bases: 3. The CDR3, as DNA: TGTGCCAGCAGCTTGAACAGGGGGGCTAATGAAAAACTGTTTTTT. It encodes CASSLNRGANEKLFF. Together with reference TRBV7-7 and TRBJ1-4, the CDR3 gives the full variable domain: GAGVSQSPRYKVTKRGQDVTLRCDPISSHATLYWYQQALGQGPEFLTYFNYEAQPDKSGLPSDRFSAERPEGSISTLTIQRTEQRDSAMYRCASSLNRGANEKLFFGSGTQLSVL.

The chain links TRBV7-2 to TRBJ2-7, with a weak D call TRBD2 (5 bases). Trimming stripped 4 bases from V and 1 base from J, with 8 bases between. The CDR3 sequence is 13 residues long. The germline V gene encodes CDR1 SGHTA and CDR2 FQGNSA. The CDR3 bases are TGTGCCAGCAGCTACCGGGAATCCTACGAGCAGTACTTC. Its protein product is CASSYRESYEQYF.

V gene TRBV2 combines with J gene TRBJ1-6; TRBD1 agrees at 8 bases. The CDR3 is 17 residues long. V shed 5 bases, J shed 1 base, and the junction held 7 bases outside the gene matches. Germline lookup yields CDR1 SNHLY and CDR2 FYNNEI. CDR3 in amino acids: CASSRTGIESYNSPLHF. For the CDR3, the DNA is TGTGCCAGCAGTCGGACAGGGATCGAATCCTATAATTCACCCCTCCACTTT.

The genes are TRBV19 and TRBJ2-7, with D perhaps matching TRBD1 (5 bases). Trimming left V 4 bases short and J 2 bases short, with 12 bases between. The V gene's germline CDR1 is LNHDA and CDR2 SQIVND (reference sequence). The CDR3 totals 14 residues. The CDR3 here is CASSTKAGTYEQYF. Written as DNA, the CDR3 is TGTGCCAGTAGTACGAAGGCAGGGACCTACGAGCAGTACTTC.

The rearrangement links TRBV6-5 to TRBJ2-2; a possible D gene is TRBD2 (5 bases). V lost 7 bases and J lost 0, with 12 bases in between. Germline lookup yields CDR1 MNHEY and CDR2 SVGAGI. The CDR3 extends over 15 amino acids. This CDR3 is CASIDYYSNTGELFF. The CDR3 DNA is TGTGCCAGCATAGACTACTACTCGAACACCGGGGAGCTGTTTTTT.